This T cell receptor (beta chain) was documented in a study of blood T cell repertoires in COVID-19. As for the study in general: Donors in the United States, Italy and Spain gave samples during acute or convalescent COVID-19. From T cells, B-cell-depleted T cells, or PBMCs came the material, which was cDNA or gDNA.

Authors' processing steps: Using reference gene primer amplification, nucleated cell counts were estimated. The data were produced by immunoSEQ multiplex PCR, yet TCRdb's version contains in-frame clones alone and is incomplete. The V and J calls and the clone size are those of that table, but D and trimming were determined from the DNA. Of some 150,000 clones listed, 84% are singletons. The CDR3 is 16 amino acids. Germline assignment: CDR1 SGHTA and CDR2 FQGNSA. Trimming shortened V by 6 bases and J by 2 bases, and 17 bases separated the two germline ends. This TCR was recovered from a human donor in a cohort sampled during active COVID-19. The sequenced sample consisted of peripheral blood. The V call is TRBV7-2, the J call TRBJ1-3; no definite D call. CDR3 region: CASSPRGPTAGNTIYF. The CDR3 DNA is TGTGCCAGCAGTCCGCGAGGGCCAACAGCTGGAAACACCATATATTTT.